The T cell receptor (beta chain) described here comes from a study of T-cell memory formation after mild COVID-19. Looking at the study overall: For the most part, TCR clusters were specific to one donor. Study results and limitations: Proof of SARS-CoV-2 specificity was absent for the second-wave clones that crested on day 37.

TCRdb re-called the 5' RACE reads with MiXCR, one entry per CDR3 protein. The sample gives 35,000 to 55,000 distinct CDR3 sequences, nearly 9.5% of which show up once; 10% to 15% is in the top ten. V shed 6 bases and J shed 4 bases, with 21 bases lying between them. Germline CDR1 and CDR2: SQVTM and ANQGSEA. CDR3 length equals 15 residues. This clonotype has a count of ten or more. Its antigen is not known. The sample consisted of PBMCs or a T cell subset sorted from them (not recorded which). V and J are TRBV29-1 and TRBJ1-2; D might be TRBD1 (6 bases). This clonotype was sampled from an adult woman who had mild COVID-19 (a few samples of this study predate the infection). Cell type and time point are not known. The CDR3 is CSVAGVPDRIYGYTF. As DNA, the CDR3 is TGCAGCGTCGCGGGCGTTCCTGACAGGATCTATGGCTACACCTTC.